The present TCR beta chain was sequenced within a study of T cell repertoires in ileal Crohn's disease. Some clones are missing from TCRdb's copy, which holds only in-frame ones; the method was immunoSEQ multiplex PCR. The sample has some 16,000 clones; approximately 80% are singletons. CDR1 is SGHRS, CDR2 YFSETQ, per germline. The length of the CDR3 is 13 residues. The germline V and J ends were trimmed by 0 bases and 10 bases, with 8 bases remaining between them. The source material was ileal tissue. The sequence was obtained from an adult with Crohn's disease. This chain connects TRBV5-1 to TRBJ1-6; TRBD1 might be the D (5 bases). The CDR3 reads CASSLEGVSPLHF. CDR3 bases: TGCGCCAGCAGCTTGGAAGGGGTCTCACCCCTCCACTTT.